This T cell receptor beta chain originates from a study of T-cell reconstitution after alpha-beta-depleted transplantation in children. This clonotype occurred a few times. J was trimmed by 4 bases and V by 4 bases; bases with no gene match: 14. Germline lookup yields CDR1 SGHTA and CDR2 FQGTGA. This CDR3 comprises 18 residues. Researchers prepared the TCRbeta library using unique molecular identifiers, the study reports. TCRdb re-called the PCR reads with MiXCR, one entry per CDR3 protein. The table lists some 390,000 distinct CDR3 sequences, over 20% of them singletons, with 3.5% to 4% in the top ten.

The sample in question was PBMCs from the stem cell graft donor, obtained from the stem cell graft. The chain joins TRBV7-3 to TRBJ2-3; 10 bases are a match to TRBD2. The sequence was obtained from a human donor who donated a stem cell graft to a child with acute myeloid leukemia. CDR3 nucleotide sequence: TGTGCCAGCAGCTCGGTGTTGGGGGGACTAGCGCAAGCAGATACGCAGTATTTT. Protein: CASSSVLGGLAQADTQYF.